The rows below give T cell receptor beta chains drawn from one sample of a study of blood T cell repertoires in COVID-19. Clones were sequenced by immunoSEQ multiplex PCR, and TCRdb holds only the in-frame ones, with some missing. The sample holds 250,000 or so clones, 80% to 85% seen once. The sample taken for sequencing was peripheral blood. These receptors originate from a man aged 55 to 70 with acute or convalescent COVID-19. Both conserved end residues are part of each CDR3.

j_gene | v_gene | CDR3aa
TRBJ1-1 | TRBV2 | CASSEQVNTEAFF
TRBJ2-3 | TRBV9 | CASSVELADSTDTQYF
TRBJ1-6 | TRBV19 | CASSSGDSSFYNSPLHF
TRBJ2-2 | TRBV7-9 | CASSLAIEAGELFF
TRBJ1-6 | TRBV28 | CASLSGTDNSPLHF
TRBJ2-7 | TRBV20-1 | CSASLPGQPYEQYF
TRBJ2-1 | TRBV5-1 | CASSGGQTVNEQFF
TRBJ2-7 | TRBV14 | CASSQGSPKESYEQYF
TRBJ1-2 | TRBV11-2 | CASSQGTELGGYTF
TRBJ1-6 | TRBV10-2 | CASRDSTNSPLHF
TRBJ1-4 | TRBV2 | CASSPVLGASNEKLFF
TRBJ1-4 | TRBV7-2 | CASSLVFGTGGEKLFF
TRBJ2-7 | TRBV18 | CASASSDEQYF
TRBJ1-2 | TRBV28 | CASSLFGGFGYTF
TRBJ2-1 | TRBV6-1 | CASSDGRGTYNEQFF
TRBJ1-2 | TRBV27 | CASSDRQELYGYTF